These 3 T cell receptor beta chains were all obtained from the same sample, sequenced in a study of a mutant IDH1 vaccine in newly diagnosed glioma. Profiling relied on immunoSEQ multiplex PCR, and the TCRdb table lists in-frame clones only, not all of them. The sample has about 94,000 clones, roughly nine tenths seen once. For these TCRs, the target antigens are not known. Time point denoted: week 47, end of study. Every vaccination contained 300 ug of the mutant IDH1 20-mer peptide and was paired with topical imiquimod. The material was PBMCs, obtained from a glioma patient whose treatment included an IDH1 peptide vaccine. These receptors all stem from a woman aged 50 to 60 with glioma.

This clone was detected once. The chain links TRBV6-5 to TRBJ2-7; tentatively, D is TRBD2 (5 bases). V lost 6 bases, J lost 7 bases, and 19 bases lay in between. This CDR3 is 14 amino acids long. Germline loops: CDR1 MNHEY, CDR2 SVGAGI. CDR3 coding DNA: TGTGCCAGCAGCTCCTCCGGACGGCGGGCGGAGCAGTACTTC. Translation: CASSSSGRRAEQYF.

This sequence joins TRBV2 and TRBJ1-5; D perhaps matches TRBD1 (6 bases). Deletions cut 6 bases from V and 0 bases from J, with 15 bases between. CDR3 size: 16 residues. In germline, CDR1 is SNHLY, CDR2 FYNNEI. CDR3 residues: CASRAPQGYSNQPQHF. The DNA of the CDR3 is TGTGCCAGCAGGGCCCCACAGGGATATAGCAATCAGCCCCAGCATTTT.

The gene calls are TRBV6-1 and TRBJ1-5; weak D call: TRBD1 (5 bases). The CDR3 length is 13 residues. CDR1 and CDR2 from the germline V gene are MNHNS and SASEGT. V shed 0 bases and J shed 7 bases, with 7 bases lying between them. The CDR3 sequence: CASSEAGEQPQHF. The DNA of the CDR3 is TGTGCCAGCAGTGAAGCGGGGGAACAGCCCCAGCATTTT.